The 7 T cell receptor beta chains below all came from one sample that was sequenced in a study of blood T cell repertoires in COVID-19. Measured with immunoSEQ multiplex PCR; TCRdb has only the in-frame clones, and not every one. The table lists about 76,000 clones, roughly four fifths of them singletons, with roughly 27% in the top ten. Sequencing used peripheral blood. The origin of the receptors is a human donor in a cohort sampled during active COVID-19.

The chain is built from TRBV2 and TRBJ2-3; the D gene is possibly TRBD2 (7 bases). Germline V CDR1 and CDR2: SNHLY, FYNNEI. Between the trimmed V and J ends, which lost 5 bases and 3 bases, there was a span of 12 bases. The CDR3 totals 14 residues. In DNA, the CDR3 is TGTGCCAGCAGTCCAGGGGAGGGAACAGATACGCAGTATTTT. It is translated as CASSPGEGTDTQYF.

This clone occurred a few times. This chain joins TRBV21-1 and TRBJ1-5; the table names TRBD1, a call not compared with the DNA. TRBV21-1 counts as a pseudogene. The CDR3 extends over 14 amino acids. CDR3 sequence reads: CASSKAAGYQPQHF. CDR3 DNA sequence: TGTGCCAGCAGCAAAGCGGCAGGATATCAGCCCCAGCATTTT.

The sample holds a few counts of this clone. V gene TRBV6-6 combines with J gene TRBJ1-2, with 9 positions matching TRBD1. Germline V lookup: CDR1 MNHNY, CDR2 SVGAGI (reference sequence). The CDR3 extends over 18 amino acids. Losses at the gene ends were 5 bases for V and 6 bases for J; bases not matched to a gene: 19. CDR3 in amino acids: CASSPNPIGQGFLHGYTF. DNA of the CDR3: TGTGCCAGCAGTCCAAACCCGATCGGACAGGGGTTTCTTCATGGCTACACCTTC.

This chain joins TRBV15 and TRBJ2-7, with 7 positions matching TRBD2. Germline CDR1 is LNHNV and CDR2 is YYDKDF (reference sequence). The CDR3 spans 15 residues. Losses at the gene ends were 0 bases for V and 3 bases for J; bases not matched to a gene: 5. CDR3: CATSRDWGGNYEQYF. For the CDR3, the DNA is TGTGCCACCAGCAGAGATTGGGGGGGGAACTACGAGCAGTACTTC. The whole variable domain, remainder taken from reference TRBV15 and TRBJ2-7, is DAMVIQNPRYQVTQFGKPVTLSCSQTLNHNVMYWYQQKSSQAPKLLFHYYDKDFNNEADTPDNFQSRRPNTSFCFLDIRSPGLGDTAMYLCATSRDWGGNYEQYFGPGTRLTVT.

The J gene is TRBJ1-2, the V gene TRBV7-8; D gene uncertain. CDR3 size: 12 residues. Germline CDR1 SGHVS, CDR2 FQNEAQ. Deletions cut 5 bases from V and 4 bases from J, with 8 bases between. The CDR3 spells CASSSPGYGYTF. CDR3 coding DNA: TGTGCCAGCAGCAGTCCGGGCTATGGCTACACCTTC.

The sample holds one count of this clone. The chain recombines TRBV6-5 with TRBJ2-7, with unresolved D. This CDR3 has 14 amino acids. CDR1 MNHEY and CDR2 SVGAGI come from the germline V gene. Deletions cut 0 bases from V and 0 bases from J, with 6 bases between. CDR3 protein: CASSYSGSSYEQYF. The CDR3 DNA follows: TGTGCCAGCAGTTACTCGGGCAGCTCCTACGAGCAGTACTTC.

This chain joins TRBV7-2 and TRBJ2-3, with D possibly matching TRBD1 (6 bases). Germline V gene lookup returns CDR1 SGHTA and CDR2 FQGNSA. This CDR3 is built from 14 residues. Deletions cut 1 base from V and 5 bases from J, with 10 bases between. Here the CDR3 reads CASSLGGGRDTQYF. The CDR3 nucleotides are TGTGCCAGCAGCTTAGGTGGGGGCCGAGATACGCAGTATTTT.